A selection of T cell receptor beta chains follows, all from one sample in a study of monozygotic twins with inflammatory bowel disease. TCRdb reworked the 5' RACE reads into one entry per CDR3 protein, no DNA. The sample includes 400,000 to 500,000 distinct CDR3 sequences. The source material was blood. Receptors were obtained from a human donor with ulcerative colitis or Crohn's disease, or a healthy co-twin of an affected twin (not recorded which). Each CDR3 is given with its conserved first and last residue. Each record gives: J gene, V gene, CDR3 protein.

TRBJ1-6 TRBV24-1 CATSDPQELNSPLHF
TRBJ2-4 TRBV3-1 CASSQGRLVKNIQYF
TRBJ1-5 TRBV3-1 CASSQDTRGGPSNQPQHF
TRBJ2-5 TRBV27 CASSLLGGRAETQYF
TRBJ1-3 TRBV30 CASHLSNSGNTIYF
TRBJ2-5 TRBV20-1 CSARMVGLAVGETQYF
TRBJ2-5 TRBV20-1 CSAPPAGGGLQTQYF
TRBJ2-1 TRBV20-1 CSAPKAGPHNEQFF
TRBJ2-2 TRBV3-1 CASSPRDGGLYTGELFF
TRBJ1-1 TRBV27 CASSLRFVGLGTEAFF
TRBJ2-1 TRBV28 CASSSVGLSHNEQFF